The 32 T cell receptor beta chains below come from one sample, sequenced in a study of Ad26.COV2.S vaccination and SARS-CoV-2 variants. Treatment noted: some 20 received Ad26.COV2.S at low or high dose, single or two shots; roughly 5 received placebo; per-sample allocation not given. Day 63 following the first vaccine or placebo injection was when the samples were taken. The assay was immunoSEQ multiplex PCR, and TCRdb's table has in-frame clones only and misses some. Of hundreds of thousands of clones in the sample, 80% to 95% were seen once. Sequencing used peripheral blood, obtained in a trial of Ad26.COV2.S vaccine versus placebo. The receptor source for this set is a person between 18 and 65 years old who received the Ad26.COV2.S COVID-19 vaccine or a placebo.

The rearrangement joins TRBV4-1 to TRBJ1-2, with unresolved D. Germline CDR1 is MGHRA and CDR2 is YSYEKL. V was trimmed by 1 base and J by 5 bases, leaving 8 bases between them. The CDR3 consists of 13 residues. The CDR3 DNA reads TGCGCCAGCAGCCAAGTATCCGGATATGGCTACACCTTC. It is translated as CASSQVSGYGYTF.

This chain links TRBV6-1 with TRBJ1-1; perhaps TRBD1 as D (5 bases). V lost 11 bases, J lost 2 bases, and 21 bases lay in between. There are 15 residues in the CDR3. The germline V gene encodes CDR1 MNHNS and CDR2 SASEGT. The CDR3 here is CAAGTPGLGNTEAFF. The CDR3 DNA sequence: TGTGCCGCAGGGACCCCCGGACTTGGCAACACTGAAGCTTTCTTT.

The gene calls are TRBV5-6 and TRBJ2-1; possible D gene TRBD1, 6 bases. V shed 1 base and J shed 1 base, with 12 bases lying between them. This CDR3 is built from 16 residues. Germline-derived CDR1 and CDR2 are SGHDT and YYEEEE. In DNA form, the CDR3 reads TGTGCCAGCAGCTTGTCTTTTCAGGGGTCCTACAATGAGCAGTTCTTC. Protein product: CASSLSFQGSYNEQFF.

The chain combines TRBV19 with TRBJ1-2; 7 nucleotides align to TRBD1. This CDR3 has 14 residues. The germline V gene encodes CDR1 LNHDA and CDR2 SQIVND (reference sequence). V lost 6 bases and J lost 1; bases outside the gene matches: 5. CDR3 coding DNA: TGTGCCAGTAGGCGACAGGGACTTAACTATGGCTACACCTTC. This codes for CASRRQGLNYGYTF.

The chain has TRBV28 and TRBJ2-2, with 7 positions matching TRBD2. Unmatched junction bases numbered 3, after V lost 1 base and J lost 7 bases. Germline lookup yields CDR1 MDHEN and CDR2 SYDVKM. The CDR3 is made up of 14 amino acids. CDR3 coding DNA: TGTGCCAGCAGTTTATCCGGGAGGCACGGGGAGCTGTTTTTT. Encoded protein: CASSLSGRHGELFF.

The CDR3 nucleotides are TGTGCCAGCCCCCCTCGGGCTAGCGGGGGGCAGAGCACAGATACGCAGTATTTT. This encodes CASPPRASGGQSTDTQYF. J is TRBJ2-3 and V is TRBV28; 11 bases line up with TRBD2. The trim removed 8 bases at V and 0 bases at J, leaving 13 bases unmatched. The CDR3 loop spans 18 amino acids. Germline V gene data show CDR1 as MDHEN and CDR2 as SYDVKM.

This clone was recorded a few times. V usage is TRBV30 and J usage is TRBJ1-5; a weak D match, TRBD1 (6 bases). With 2 bases removed from V and 0 bases from J, the gap between germline ends came to 11 bases. This CDR3 region has 15 residues. CDR1 GTSNPN and CDR2 SVGIG come from the germline V gene (reference sequence). This CDR3 is CAWSNGTTSNQPQHF. The CDR3 coding sequence is TGTGCCTGGAGTAATGGGACAACTAGCAATCAGCCCCAGCATTTT.

The V gene is TRBV6-5, the J gene TRBJ2-5; a possible D gene is TRBD1 (8 bases). The germline CDR1 and CDR2 sequences are MNHEY and SVGAGI. The CDR3 covers 14 residues. Trimming took off 1 base at V and 5 bases at J, with 11 bases between the two ends. The chain's CDR3 is CASSYLQGGETQYF. The DNA of the CDR3 is TGTGCCAGCAGTTACTTACAGGGGGGGGAGACCCAGTACTTC.

The chain recombines TRBV3-1 (or the pseudogene TRBV3-2) with TRBJ2-7, with D possibly matching TRBD2 (5 bases). The length of the CDR3 is 14 residues. The V end lost 6 bases, the J end lost 4 bases, and 16 bases lay between the germline ends. Germline CDR1 is LGHDT and CDR2 is YNNKEL (reference sequence). In DNA form, the CDR3 reads TGTGCCAGCAGTCGACTCGCCGAGGGATACGAGCAGTACTTC. Translated, it gives CASSRLAEGYEQYF.

The CDR3 region is CASSRLAGQETQYF. The CDR3 DNA reads as TGTGCCAGCAGCCGACTAGCGGGACAAGAGACCCAGTACTTC. The rearrangement uses TRBV11-2 and TRBJ2-5; 11 bases align to TRBD2. V shed 5 bases, J shed 2 bases, and the junction held 1 base outside the gene matches. Germline V gene sequence: CDR1 SGHAT, CDR2 FQNNGV. The CDR3 is 14 residues long.

V usage is TRBV7-9 and J usage is TRBJ2-2; 7 positions agree with TRBD1. Germline V gene data show CDR1 as SEHNR and CDR2 as FQNEAQ (reference sequence). Unmatched junction bases numbered 9, after V lost 4 bases and J lost 4 bases. The CDR3 loop spans 16 amino acids. The CDR3 DNA sequence: TGTGCCAGCAGCTCTCTTTGGGCAGGGGGCACCGGGGAGCTGTTTTTT. This gives the protein CASSSLWAGGTGELFF.

CDR3 nucleotides: TGTGCCACCAGGGGACTAGCGGGGGGAGGGACCCATGAGCAGTTCTTC. It yields the protein CATRGLAGGGTHEQFF. The chain has TRBV24-1 and TRBJ2-1, with TRBD2 matching over 15 bases. Germline V gene sequence: CDR1 KGHDR, CDR2 SFDVKD. The CDR3 is 16 amino acids. V shed 7 bases and J 8 bases; nucleotides not matched to a gene: 8.

The chain combines TRBV14 with TRBJ1-4, with 10 nucleotides matching TRBD1. The CDR3 is 16 amino acids. V trimming: 4 bases; J trimming: 0 bases; junction bases outside the gene matches: 2. Germline lookup yields CDR1 SGHDN and CDR2 FVKESK. The CDR3 nucleotides are TGTGCCAGCAGCCGCGGGACAGGGGCAACTAATGAAAAACTGTTTTTT. It codes for CASSRGTGATNEKLFF.

The rearrangement links TRBV7-2 to TRBJ2-7; D may be TRBD1 or TRBD2 (5 bases each). CDR1 and CDR2 from the germline V gene are SGHTA and FQGNSA. Trimming stripped 5 bases from V and 3 bases from J, with 17 bases between. The CDR3 contains 15 residues. In DNA, the CDR3 is TGTGCCAGCAGCCCTTTCCGGGACCGAGTCTACGAGCAGTACTTC. Residues: CASSPFRDRVYEQYF.

Concerning this clone: Different DNA sequences within this sample yield the same CDR3. The chain recombines TRBV7-2 with TRBJ2-3, with D tentatively TRBD1 or TRBD2 (5 bases each). The V end was cut by 3 bases, the J end by 2 bases, with 12 bases between. Per the germline V gene, CDR1 is SGHTA and CDR2 is FQGNSA. CDR3 length equals 15 residues. The CDR3, as DNA: TGTGCCAGCAGCTTCCGGCAGGGACCCACAGATACGCAGTATTTT. Translated, it gives CASSFRQGPTDTQYF.

The V gene is TRBV5-5, the J gene TRBJ1-3; no clear D. V was trimmed by 4 bases and J by 0 bases, leaving 2 bases between them. CDR1 is SGHKS and CDR2 is YYEKEE in the germline V gene (reference sequence). The length of the CDR3 is 12 residues. The CDR3 is CASSASGNTIYF. CDR3 DNA: TGTGCCAGCAGCGCCTCTGGAAACACCATATATTTT.

CDR3 residues: CASSVAGTAYEQYF. The CDR3 coding sequence is TGTGCCAGCAGCGTAGCCGGGACAGCCTACGAGCAGTACTTC. The V gene is TRBV9, the J gene TRBJ2-7; 7 bases are shared with TRBD1. The trim removed 0 bases at V and 2 bases at J, leaving 2 bases unmatched. Germline V gene lookup returns CDR1 SGDLS and CDR2 YYNGEE. This CDR3 has 14 amino acids.

The rearrangement joins TRBV19 to TRBJ1-3, with D possibly matching TRBD1 (5 bases). Germline-derived CDR1 and CDR2 are LNHDA and SQIVND (reference sequence). V was cut by 2 bases and J by 4 bases, with 9 bases left in between. The CDR3 is 14 residues long. The CDR3 spells CASSIQGDGNTIYF. CDR3 in DNA: TGTGCCAGTAGTATACAGGGTGACGGAAACACCATATATTTT.

This chain uses TRBV7-2 with TRBJ2-1, with 13 bases lining up with TRBD2. The germline V gene has CDR1 SGHTA and CDR2 FQGNSA. CDR3 length: 16 residues. J gave up 6 bases and V 1 base, and 3 bases lay outside the gene matches. The CDR3: CASSLVGTSGANEQFF. Here the CDR3 DNA reads TGTGCCAGCAGCTTAGTCGGGACTAGCGGGGCCAATGAGCAGTTCTTC.

The J gene is TRBJ2-2, the V gene TRBV5-4, with a weak D call TRBD2 (6 bases). The CDR3 is 15 residues long. The germline V gene encodes CDR1 SGHNT and CDR2 YYREEE (reference sequence). V lost 0 bases and J 7 bases, leaving 13 bases between the germline ends. The CDR3 DNA reads as TGTGCCAGCAGCTTGGGACGGCCGGGGGACGGGGAGCTGTTTTTT. Translation: CASSLGRPGDGELFF.

This clone was counted once. The chain recombines TRBV27 with TRBJ2-2, with D possibly called TRBD1 or TRBD2 (6 bases each). Germline V gene lookup returns CDR1 MNHEY and CDR2 SMNVEV (reference sequence). CDR3 length equals 14 residues. V lost 5 bases and J 6 bases, leaving 13 bases between the germline ends. CDR3 sequence: CASSPTGGPGELFF. In DNA, the CDR3 is TGTGCCAGCAGTCCGACAGGAGGGCCCGGGGAGCTGTTTTTT.

The gene calls are TRBV9 and TRBJ2-3, with 11 bases fitting TRBD2. J gave up 2 bases and V 3 bases, and 5 bases lay outside the gene matches. The CDR3 totals 16 residues. The germline V gene has CDR1 SGDLS and CDR2 YYNGEE. CDR3: CASSEGTSGYTDTQYF. The CDR3 DNA follows: TGTGCCAGCAGCGAAGGGACTAGCGGATACACAGATACGCAGTATTTT.

The table lists this clone with a count of one. This sequence joins TRBV5-1 and TRBJ1-4; D is possibly TRBD1 (5 bases). Trimming pared 4 bases from V and 3 bases from J, leaving 16 bases between. Germline V lookup: CDR1 SGHRS, CDR2 YFSETQ. The CDR3 length is 16 residues. The CDR3, as DNA: TGCGCCAGCAGCCTGGGGGGATCGGGGGCTAATGAAAAACTGTTTTTT. Amino acids: CASSLGGSGANEKLFF.

The genes are TRBV19 and TRBJ1-4; 8 bases align to TRBD1. After removal of 6 bases from V and 9 bases from J, the junction contained 6 bases not matched to a gene. This CDR3 spans 13 amino acids. Per the germline V gene, CDR1 is LNHDA and CDR2 is SQIVND (reference sequence). In DNA, the CDR3 is TGTGCCAGTAGAGATGGACAGGGTAAAAAACTGTTTTTT. Its protein is CASRDGQGKKLFF.

J is TRBJ1-6 and V is TRBV9; 7 bases map to TRBD1. V shed 4 bases and J 14 bases; nucleotides not matched to a gene: 15. The V gene's germline CDR1 is SGDLS and CDR2 YYNGEE. This CDR3 is built from 15 residues. The CDR3 here is CASSSRQGYGLALHF. CDR3 sequence (DNA): TGTGCCAGCAGCTCCCGACAGGGCTACGGTTTAGCCCTCCACTTT.

In this sample, this clone turned up once. The chain employs TRBV19 and TRBJ2-1; no clear D. The CDR3 runs 13 residues. V was shortened by 4 bases and J by 2 bases, with 6 bases between the two germline ends. Germline V gene data show CDR1 as LNHDA and CDR2 as SQIVND (reference sequence). The CDR3 loop is CASSSRTYNEQFF. The CDR3 DNA reads as TGTGCCAGTAGTAGCAGAACCTACAATGAGCAGTTCTTC.

The gene calls are TRBV3-1 (or the pseudogene TRBV3-2) and TRBJ1-4; 8 positions match TRBD1. The V segment lost 5 bases and the J segment 7 bases; nucleotides outside the gene matches: 6. CDR1 and CDR2 (germline): LGHDT, YNNKEL (reference sequence). This CDR3 has 14 amino acids. The CDR3 here is CASSTGQGGEKLFF. The CDR3 DNA is TGTGCCAGCAGCACAGGACAGGGAGGTGAAAAACTGTTTTTT.

The V gene is TRBV4-1, the J gene TRBJ1-2; D perhaps matches TRBD1 (5 bases). CDR3 size: 14 residues. V was shortened by 4 bases and J by 4 bases, with 13 bases between the two germline ends. Germline-derived CDR1 and CDR2 are MGHRA and YSYEKL. The CDR3 sequence is CASSPNAGLYGYTF. In nucleotides, the CDR3 is TGCGCCAGCAGCCCAAACGCAGGGCTCTATGGCTACACCTTC.

The chain links TRBV7-9 to TRBJ2-7; 8 positions agree with TRBD1. The germline V gene has CDR1 SEHNR and CDR2 FQNEAQ (reference sequence). V shed 4 bases and J 5 bases; nucleotides not matched to a gene: 10. The length of the CDR3 is 15 residues. CDR3 coding DNA: TGTGCCAGCAGCTCGCGGACAGGGTTTGAAAACGAGCAGTACTTC. As protein: CASSSRTGFENEQYF.

CDR3 in amino acids: CASRGERTGDREQFF. The DNA for the CDR3 is TGTGCCAGTAGAGGGGAAAGGACAGGGGATAGGGAGCAGTTCTTC. The chain carries TRBV19 and TRBJ2-1; TRBD1 matches 9 bases. Trimming removed 6 bases from V and 10 bases from J; junction bases left unmatched: 13. The CDR3 has 15 amino acids. Germline CDR1 reads LNHDA; CDR2 reads SQIVND (reference sequence).

The J gene is TRBJ2-2, the V gene TRBV5-6, with D possibly being TRBD1 or TRBD2 (5 bases each). The CDR3 totals 16 residues. Trimming removed 0 bases at V and 4 bases at J, with 13 bases between. CDR1 is SGHDT, CDR2 YYEEEE, per germline. CDR3 sequence: CASSLELGEITGELFF. The CDR3 bases are TGTGCCAGCAGCTTGGAGCTGGGGGAAATCACCGGGGAGCTGTTTTTT.

This sequence joins TRBV19 and TRBJ2-4; TRBD1 might be the D (5 bases). Germline V gene data show CDR1 as LNHDA and CDR2 as SQIVND (reference sequence). V was trimmed by 4 bases and J by 4 bases, leaving 14 bases between them. The CDR3 is 15 residues long. The CDR3 nucleotides are TGTGCCAGTAGTAGGGGCCCGGACGGGAAAAACATTCAGTACTTC. Translating it yields CASSRGPDGKNIQYF.